These 30 T cell receptor beta chains were sequenced from one sample in a study of blood T cell repertoires in COVID-19. Only in-frame clones appear in the TCRdb table, and some are missing; sequencing was by immunoSEQ multiplex PCR. The data contain 250,000 to 350,000 clones, 80% to 90% of them singletons. Specimen: PBMCs or T cells enriched from blood (not recorded which). The receptors were gathered from a woman aged 30 to 39 who had recovered from COVID-19.

This sequence joins TRBV7-8 and TRBJ2-1; 7 bases align to TRBD2. With V trimmed by 0 bases and J by 3 bases, 5 bases remained unmatched. The CDR3 runs to 16 residues. CDR1 and CDR2 from the germline V gene are SGHVS and FQNEAQ. DNA of the CDR3: TGTGCCAGCAGCTTAGCTCCCAGCGGGGTCTACAATGAGCAGTTCTTC. Encoded protein: CASSLAPSGVYNEQFF.

A single count supports this clone. The gene calls are TRBV10-2 and TRBJ1-6; D is perhaps TRBD1 (6 bases). The V and J ends lost 6 bases and 8 bases respectively, with 11 bases between them. Germline CDR1 WSHSY, CDR2 SAAADI. The CDR3 length is 13 residues. CDR3 in DNA: TGCGCCAGCAGAATGGCAGGGGATTCACCCCTCCACTTT. Translation gives CASRMAGDSPLHF.

J is TRBJ1-6 and V is TRBV4-1; 11 nucleotides agree with TRBD1. Germline values: CDR1 MGHRA, CDR2 YSYEKL. CDR3 length: 16 amino acids. The junction had 11 bases not matched to a gene; V was cut back by 2 bases and J by 14 bases. The CDR3 reads CASSQIGQGARRTLHF. The CDR3 coding sequence is TGCGCCAGCAGCCAAATAGGACAGGGGGCACGTAGGACCCTCCACTTT.

J is TRBJ1-1 and V is TRBV24-1; 7 bases agree with TRBD1. CDR3 length: 12 residues. Germline CDR1 is KGHDR and CDR2 is SFDVKD. The ends lost 2 bases at V and 10 bases at J; junction bases unmatched: 3. The CDR3 loop is CATSDSDRAAFF. CDR3 in DNA: TGTGCCACCAGTGATTCCGACAGGGCAGCTTTCTTT.

This clone has only one observation. This sequence joins TRBV7-2 and TRBJ2-1; D possibly corresponds to TRBD1 (6 bases). The length of the CDR3 is 15 residues. Germline assignment: CDR1 SGHTA and CDR2 FQGNSA. Trimming took 2 bases from V and 3 from J, leaving 11 bases between them. CDR3 protein: CASSLTGTNYNEQFF. The CDR3 DNA reads TGTGCCAGCAGCTTAACCGGGACAAACTACAATGAGCAGTTCTTC.

This chain connects TRBV25-1 to TRBJ1-2; D call uncertain. Trimming left V 8 bases short and J 7 bases short, with 17 bases between. This CDR3 has 13 residues. CDR1 and CDR2 from the germline V gene are MGHDK and SYGVNS. DNA of the CDR3: TGTGCCAGCGGAGACGGGTTATTGAGTGGCTACACCTTC. It codes for CASGDGLLSGYTF.

This clone has more than one count but fewer than ten. This specimen includes other DNA sequences encoding the same CDR3. The chain uses TRBV3-1 (or the pseudogene TRBV3-2) and TRBJ2-7, with 8 bases matching TRBD1. The length of the CDR3 is 14 residues. Germline CDR1 and CDR2: LGHDT and YNNKEL (reference sequence). Germline trimming cut 4 bases from V and 5 bases from J; bases unmatched to any gene: 7. The CDR3 is CASSPRTGRDEQYF. The CDR3, as DNA: TGTGCCAGCAGCCCCCGGACAGGGCGAGACGAGCAGTACTTC.

The rearrangement joins TRBV15 to TRBJ2-2; TRBD1 agrees at 9 bases. CDR3 length: 16 residues. Per the germline V gene, CDR1 is LNHNV and CDR2 is YYDKDF (reference sequence). V trimming: 0 bases; J trimming: 6 bases; junction bases outside the gene matches: 5. The CDR3 nucleotides are TGTGCCACCAGCAGAGAACAGGGGGCCGGCGCCGGGGAGCTGTTTTTT. Its protein product is CATSREQGAGAGELFF.

The chain recombines TRBV5-6 with TRBJ2-5; no definite D call. Germline V gene sequence: CDR1 SGHDT, CDR2 YYEEEE. V lost 2 bases and J lost 0, with 8 bases in between. This CDR3 is 14 amino acids long. DNA of the CDR3: TGTGCCAGCAGCTTTGCGGCATACCAAGAGACCCAGTACTTC. Protein sequence: CASSFAAYQETQYF.

J is TRBJ1-5 and V is TRBV6-1, with D hard to call. The CDR3 runs 15 residues. V was cut by 0 bases and J by 7 bases, with 13 bases left in between. Germline CDR1 MNHNS, CDR2 SASEGT. DNA for the CDR3: TGTGCCAGCAGTGAAGCGCGGGGAGGGAGACAGCCCCAGCATTTT. Translating it yields CASSEARGGRQPQHF.

The chain recombines TRBV5-1 with TRBJ1-1, with D maybe TRBD1 (5 bases). V was trimmed by 4 bases and J by 5 bases, leaving 18 bases between them. CDR1 is SGHRS, CDR2 YFSETQ, per germline. The CDR3 runs 15 residues. The CDR3 DNA is TGCGCCAGCAGCCCAATTACAACTCAGGGAACTGAAGCTTTCTTT. This sequence encodes CASSPITTQGTEAFF.

The chain links TRBV29-1 to TRBJ2-2; 9 bases align to TRBD1. The V segment lost 8 bases and the J segment 2 bases; nucleotides outside the gene matches: 6. Germline V gene data show CDR1 as SQVTM and CDR2 as ANQGSEA. The CDR3 runs to 14 residues. Here the CDR3 reads CSFRDRVNTGELFF. DNA for the CDR3: TGCAGCTTCCGGGACAGGGTAAACACCGGGGAGCTGTTTTTT.

V gene TRBV28 combines with J gene TRBJ2-7; 9 bases fit TRBD1. Germline V gene data show CDR1 as MDHEN and CDR2 as SYDVKM. The CDR3 consists of 15 residues. With 5 bases clipped from V and 2 bases from J, the junction kept 7 bases outside the gene matches. This CDR3 is CASSDPGQGTYEQYF. The DNA for the CDR3 is TGTGCCAGCAGTGACCCGGGACAGGGAACCTACGAGCAGTACTTC. Full variable domain (rest looked up from reference TRBV28 and TRBJ2-7): DVKVTQSSRYLVKRTGEKVFLECVQDMDHENMFWYRQDPGLGLRLIYFSYDVKMKEKGDIPEGYSVSREKKERFSLILESASTNQTSMYLCASSDPGQGTYEQYFGPGTRLTVT.

The CDR3 bases are TGTGCCAGCAGTGTAAGGCAGGGCAATCAGCCCCAGCATTTT. Translated, it gives CASSVRQGNQPQHF. The gene calls are TRBV2 and TRBJ1-5, with D unresolved. The CDR3 spans 14 residues. The V gene's germline CDR1 is SNHLY and CDR2 FYNNEI. Trimming took off 4 bases at V and 2 bases at J, with 9 bases between the two ends.

V and J are TRBV24-1 and TRBJ2-7; D may be TRBD2 (5 bases). Per the germline V gene, CDR1 is KGHDR and CDR2 is SFDVKD. The CDR3 covers 12 residues. Between the trimmed V and J ends, which lost 9 bases and 4 bases, there was a span of 12 bases. This CDR3 reads CATSDGGYEQYF. CDR3 DNA sequence: TGTGCCACCTCTGACGGAGGATACGAGCAGTACTTC.

This clone was observed once. The chain recombines TRBV10-3 with TRBJ2-3, with D uncertain. The CDR3 is 13 residues long. Germline CDR1 and CDR2: ENHRY and SYGVKD. Trimming removed 3 bases at V and 5 bases at J, with 9 bases between. In DNA, the CDR3 is TGTGCCATCAGTGATACTATATTAGATACGCAGTATTTT. Protein: CAISDTILDTQYF.

The V gene is TRBV5-5, the J gene TRBJ1-4; the D is unclear. Deletions cut 0 bases from V and 7 bases from J, with 13 bases between. The length of the CDR3 is 15 residues. Per germline, CDR1 SGHKS and CDR2 YYEKEE (reference sequence). CDR3 DNA sequence: TGTGCCAGCAGCTTGGCTTGGCCGAGAGGTGAAAAACTGTTTTTT. Protein product: CASSLAWPRGEKLFF.

V gene TRBV6-5 combines with J gene TRBJ1-5; possibly TRBD1 for D (5 bases). Germline V gives CDR1 MNHEY, CDR2 SVGAGI. V gave up 0 bases and J gave up 5 bases, with 11 bases separating them. This CDR3 has 15 residues. As DNA, the CDR3 is TGTGCCAGCAGTTACTCCTGGCAGGGCCATCAGCCCCAGCATTTT. Its translation is CASSYSWQGHQPQHF.

This chain joins TRBV5-6 and TRBJ1-1; a weak D match, TRBD1 (5 bases). The CDR3 covers 14 residues. V gave up 4 bases and J gave up 5 bases, with 15 bases separating them. Germline V gives CDR1 SGHDT, CDR2 YYEEEE. CDR3 sequence (DNA): TGTGCCAGCAGCCCTATAGGGGTGGGGACTGAAGCTTTCTTT. Amino acids: CASSPIGVGTEAFF.

The rearrangement links TRBV2 to TRBJ2-4; 9 bases align to TRBD2. The germline CDR1 and CDR2 sequences are SNHLY and FYNNEI. V lost 3 bases, J lost 2 bases, and 5 bases stayed unmatched. The CDR3 has 16 amino acids. This CDR3 is CASSDGLAGTKNIQYF. DNA of the CDR3: TGTGCCAGCAGTGACGGGCTAGCGGGGACCAAAAACATTCAGTACTTC.

The chain recombines TRBV28 with TRBJ1-5; 8 positions agree with TRBD1. CDR1 is MDHEN and CDR2 is SYDVKM in the germline V gene. V lost 5 bases to trimming and J lost 4 bases; unmatched junction nucleotides: 7. The CDR3 totals 15 residues. The CDR3 spells CASSQGAIGNQPQHF. The CDR3 DNA follows: TGTGCCAGCAGTCAGGGGGCGATTGGGAATCAGCCCCAGCATTTT.

This clone was detected only a few times. This chain connects TRBV30 to TRBJ1-2, with 11 bases that match TRBD1. CDR3 size: 12 residues. J lost 14 bases, V lost 2 bases, and 7 bases had no gene match. Germline CDR1 and CDR2: GTSNPN and SVGIG (reference sequence). The CDR3 DNA reads TGTGCCTGGAGTCCTTCCGGGACAGGGGGTACCTTC. Residues: CAWSPSGTGGTF. Filled out from reference TRBV30 and TRBJ1-2, the complete variable domain reads SQTIHQWPATLVQPVGSPLSLECTVEGTSNPNLYWYRQAAGRGLQLLFYSVGIGQISSEVPQNLSASRPQDRQFILSSKKLLLSDSGFYLCAWSPSGTGGTFGSGTRLTVV.

The chain employs TRBV20-1 and TRBJ1-6; a weak D match, TRBD1 (5 bases). CDR1 and CDR2 from the germline V gene are DFQATT and SNEGSKA (reference sequence). Between the trimmed V and J ends, which lost 3 bases and 9 bases, there was a span of 15 bases. CDR3 size: 14 residues. The CDR3 sequence is CSASNPTDLSPLHF. CDR3 nucleotides: TGCAGTGCTAGTAATCCGACAGATCTTTCACCCCTCCACTTT.

The chain joins TRBV19 to TRBJ2-7; 12 bases are shared with TRBD1. Germline CDR1 is LNHDA and CDR2 is SQIVND (reference sequence). With V trimmed by 5 bases and J by 7 bases, 12 bases remained unmatched. The CDR3 consists of 16 residues. The CDR3 reads CASSPSPGQGAQEQYF. The CDR3 DNA sequence: TGTGCCAGTAGTCCCAGTCCGGGACAGGGGGCTCAGGAGCAGTACTTC.

The V gene is TRBV7-6, the J gene TRBJ1-1, with TRBD1 as a possible D gene (5 bases). The V gene's germline CDR1 is SGHVS and CDR2 FNYEAQ. The CDR3 is made up of 15 amino acids. Between the trimmed V and J ends, which lost 1 base and 5 bases, there was a span of 14 bases. The CDR3 DNA reads as TGTGCCAGCAGCTTAGGAGTGGGGGAGGTGACTGAAGCTTTCTTT. The encoded protein is CASSLGVGEVTEAFF.

This clone was observed once. The chain employs TRBV24-1 and TRBJ2-5; D is uncertain. Germline V lookup: CDR1 KGHDR, CDR2 SFDVKD. The CDR3 totals 14 residues. Trimming took off 1 base at V and 7 bases at J, with 12 bases between the two ends. The CDR3 region is CATSDFQSGGTQYF. CDR3 coding DNA: TGTGCCACCAGTGATTTCCAATCGGGTGGGACCCAGTACTTC.

The chain's CDR3 is CASSAAGTLNEKLFF. CDR3 DNA: TGTGCCAGCAGTGCTGCGGGAACCTTGAATGAAAAACTGTTTTTT. The rearrangement links TRBV2 to TRBJ1-4, with D hard to call. Germline CDR1 and CDR2: SNHLY and FYNNEI. The CDR3 covers 15 residues. The germline V and J ends were trimmed by 4 bases and 5 bases, with 14 bases remaining between them.

The chain recombines TRBV12-5 with TRBJ1-2; D not resolved. The germline V gene encodes CDR1 LGHNT and CDR2 FRNRAP. The CDR3 loop spans 12 amino acids. The ends were cut back, 5 bases at V and 8 bases at J, with 12 bases in the middle. The CDR3 DNA is TGTGCTAGTGGTGTTTGGGCCACAGGCTACACCTTC. Translated: CASGVWATGYTF.

The chain carries TRBV27 and TRBJ1-2; 8 bases are shared with TRBD1. Trimming removed 5 bases from V and 5 bases from J; junction bases left unmatched: 7. Germline V gene lookup returns CDR1 MNHEY and CDR2 SMNVEV (reference sequence). CDR3 length equals 14 residues. CDR3 amino acids: CASSPQDRVYGYTF. The CDR3 coding sequence is TGTGCCAGCAGTCCCCAGGACAGGGTATATGGCTACACCTTC.

Only one count was recorded for this clone. This sequence joins TRBV30 and TRBJ1-5, with TRBD1 as a possible D gene (5 bases). Germline CDR1 is GTSNPN and CDR2 is SVGIG (reference sequence). This CDR3 spans 13 amino acids. V was pared by 1 base and J by 4 bases, with 8 bases between. CDR3 DNA: TGTGCCTGGAGTGAAACAGGAAATCAGCCCCAGCATTTT. Its translation is CAWSETGNQPQHF. Looking up the rest from reference TRBV30 and TRBJ1-5 gives the full variable domain: SQTIHQWPATLVQPVGSPLSLECTVEGTSNPNLYWYRQAAGRGLQLLFYSVGIGQISSEVPQNLSASRPQDRQFILSSKKLLLSDSGFYLCAWSETGNQPQHFGDGTRLSIL.